This T cell receptor beta chain was sequenced during a study of blood T cell repertoires in COVID-19. Background on the study: Samples taken during acute and convalescent COVID-19 were collected in the United States, Italy and Spain.

Per the authors' pipeline: Reference gene primers were amplified, and this amplification served to estimate nucleated cell counts. This table comes from immunoSEQ multiplex PCR, and its TCRdb copy is limited to in-frame clones, with some not included. The V and J calls and clone size are taken from that table; D and trimming were inferred from the DNA. This table has 25,000 to 35,000 clones, roughly four fifths appearing once. This CDR3 is 17 amino acids long. V was pared by 4 bases and J by 1 base, with 19 bases between. Per the germline V gene, CDR1 is MNHEY and CDR2 is SMNVEV (reference sequence).

The TCR comes from a man between 65 and 79 years old with active COVID-19. The V gene is TRBV27, the J gene TRBJ1-1; D is uncertain. Specimen: peripheral blood. The CDR3 nucleotides read TGTGCCAGCAGTTCTGTCATCCAGAGCGGAACGAACACTGAAGCTTTCTTT. Its translation is CASSSVIQSGTNTEAFF.